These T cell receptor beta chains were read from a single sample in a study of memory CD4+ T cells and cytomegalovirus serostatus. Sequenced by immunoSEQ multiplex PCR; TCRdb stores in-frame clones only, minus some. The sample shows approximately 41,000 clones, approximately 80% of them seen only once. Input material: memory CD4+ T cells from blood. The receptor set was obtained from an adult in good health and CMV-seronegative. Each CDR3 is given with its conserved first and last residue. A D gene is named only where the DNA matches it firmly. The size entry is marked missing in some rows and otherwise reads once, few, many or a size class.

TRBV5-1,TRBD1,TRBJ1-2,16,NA,CASSSAGQGRLYGYTF,TGCGCCAGCAGCTCGGCGGGACAGGGGAGGTTGTATGGCTACACCTTC
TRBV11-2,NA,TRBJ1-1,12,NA,CASSLEDLEAFF,TGTGCCAGCAGCTTAGAGGACCTCGAAGCTTTCTTT
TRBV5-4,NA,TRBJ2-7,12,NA,CASSPAVGEQYF,TGTGCCAGCAGCCCCGCCGTCGGCGAGCAGTACTTC
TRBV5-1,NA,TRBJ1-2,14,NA,CASSLAQPNYGYTF,TGCGCCAGCAGCTTGGCCCAGCCTAACTATGGCTACACCTTC
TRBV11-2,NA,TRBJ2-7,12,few,CASSLLGYEQYF,TGTGCCAGCAGCTTATTGGGGTACGAGCAGTACTTC
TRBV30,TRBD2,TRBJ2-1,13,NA,CAWNSGRGQKEFF,TGTGCCTGGAATAGCGGGAGGGGCCAAAAGGAGTTCTTC
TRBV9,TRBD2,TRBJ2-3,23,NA,CASSVASSGRASGVVRGTDTQYF,TGTGCCAGCAGCGTAGCTAGTAGCGGGAGGGCCTCCGGGGTGGTTCGCGGGACAGATACGCAGTATTTT
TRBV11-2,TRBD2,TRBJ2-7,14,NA,CASSLGGGPYEQYF,TGTGCCAGCAGCTTAGGGGGGGGACCCTACGAGCAGTACTTC
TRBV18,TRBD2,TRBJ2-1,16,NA,CASSPDAGGSYNEQFF,TGTGCCAGCTCACCAGACGCGGGAGGTTCCTACAATGAGCAGTTCTTC
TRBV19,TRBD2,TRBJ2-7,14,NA,CASSQAGVGYEQYF,TGTGCCAGTAGTCAAGCGGGAGTTGGCTACGAGCAGTACTTC
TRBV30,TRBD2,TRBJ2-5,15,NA,CAWSVLRSGRETQYF,TGTGCCTGGAGTGTTCTCCGGAGCGGGAGGGAGACCCAGTACTTC
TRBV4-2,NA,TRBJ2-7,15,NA,CASSLIPGGGYEQYF,TGTGCCAGCAGCCTAATTCCAGGGGGAGGGTACGAGCAGTACTTC
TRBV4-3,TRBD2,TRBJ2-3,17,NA,CASSQEGGYSSTDTQYF,TGCGCCAGCAGCCAAGAGGGAGGGTATTCTAGCACAGATACGCAGTATTTT
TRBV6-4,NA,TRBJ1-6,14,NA,CASSSRSGGSPLHF,TGTGCCAGCAGCTCCCGGTCCGGGGGGTCACCCCTCCACTTT